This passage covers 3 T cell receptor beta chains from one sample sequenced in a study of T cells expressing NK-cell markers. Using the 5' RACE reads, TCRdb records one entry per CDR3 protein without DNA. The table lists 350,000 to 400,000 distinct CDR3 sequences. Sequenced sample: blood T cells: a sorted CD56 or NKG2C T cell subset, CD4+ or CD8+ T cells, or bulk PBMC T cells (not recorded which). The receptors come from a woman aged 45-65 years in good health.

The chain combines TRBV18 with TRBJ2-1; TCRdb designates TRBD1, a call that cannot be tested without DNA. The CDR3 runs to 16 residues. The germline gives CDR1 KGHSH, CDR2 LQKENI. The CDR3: CASSPPMVGTDNEQFF.

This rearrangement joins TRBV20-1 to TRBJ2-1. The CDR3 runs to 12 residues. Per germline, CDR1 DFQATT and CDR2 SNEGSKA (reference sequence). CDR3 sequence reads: CSASALPNEQFF.

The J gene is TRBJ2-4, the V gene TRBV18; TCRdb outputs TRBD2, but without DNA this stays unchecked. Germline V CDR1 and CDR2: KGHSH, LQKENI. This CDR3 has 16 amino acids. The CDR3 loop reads CASSPRLAEGKNIQYF.